The 12 T cell receptor beta chains below all came from one sample that was sequenced in a study of cytomegalovirus exposure and HLA in healthy donors. With 60 Vbeta and 13 Jbeta primers, the PCR was carried out. The method was immunoSEQ multiplex PCR; TCRdb's version includes in-frame clones alone and lacks a portion of them. The data show around 100,000 clones, with approximately 70% seen just once and about 11% held by the top ten. The source material was PBMCs. These receptors were obtained from a middle-aged man in good health and CMV-seropositive.

V usage is TRBV5-1 and J usage is TRBJ2-5, with 7 nucleotides matching TRBD1. Per the germline V gene, CDR1 is SGHRS and CDR2 is YFSETQ. V lost 0 bases to trimming and J lost 3 bases; unmatched junction nucleotides: 8. This CDR3 is built from 16 residues. The CDR3: CASSLVTGVDKETQYF. The CDR3 DNA follows: TGCGCCAGCAGCTTGGTAACAGGGGTGGATAAAGAGACCCAGTACTTC.

The gene calls are TRBV14 and TRBJ1-1, with D unresolved. The CDR3 runs to 18 residues. CDR1 SGHDN and CDR2 FVKESK come from the germline V gene. The V and J ends lost 5 bases and 0 bases respectively, with 22 bases between them. The CDR3 sequence is CASSKGGRTASMNTEAFF. The CDR3 DNA reads TGTGCCAGCAGCAAGGGAGGCAGGACTGCTTCCATGAACACTGAAGCTTTCTTT.

V gene TRBV28 combines with J gene TRBJ1-5; D is unclear. The CDR3 length is 12 residues. Trimming left V 6 bases short and J 6 bases short, with 9 bases between. From germline, CDR1 is MDHEN and CDR2 SYDVKM. CDR3 loop: CASRDGGQPQHF. The CDR3 DNA is TGTGCCAGCAGAGACGGCGGTCAGCCCCAGCATTTT.

This clone was recorded a few times. The chain combines TRBV11-2 with TRBJ1-1; unclear D gene. Looked up from germline, CDR1 is SGHAT and CDR2 is FQNNGV. The CDR3 is made up of 12 amino acids. V lost 1 base and J 11 bases, leaving 11 bases between the germline ends. CDR3 amino acids: CASSLGGEIAFF. CDR3 nucleotides: TGTGCCAGCAGCTTAGGCGGGGAGATTGCTTTCTTT.

In its sample, this clone was seen once. The rearrangement uses TRBV10-1 and TRBJ2-1; tentatively, D is TRBD2 (5 bases). There are 17 residues in the CDR3. The ends were cut back, 0 bases at V and 5 bases at J, with 17 bases in the middle. The germline V gene has CDR1 WNHNN and CDR2 SYGVQD (reference sequence). CDR3: CASSESTLRTPDNEQFF. Here the CDR3 DNA reads TGCGCCAGCAGTGAGTCGACTCTAAGGACTCCAGACAATGAGCAGTTCTTC.

This clone has just a few counts. The chain has TRBV10-1 and TRBJ2-1; D gene uncertain. Germline-derived CDR1 and CDR2 are WNHNN and SYGVQD (reference sequence). There are 12 residues in the CDR3. V was shortened by 3 bases and J by 12 bases, with 12 bases between the two germline ends. This chain's CDR3 is CASSDPDWMQFF. CDR3 nucleotide sequence: TGCGCCAGCAGTGATCCCGACTGGATGCAGTTCTTC.

The V and J genes are TRBV9 and TRBJ2-5; D is undetermined. CDR3 length: 16 residues. Between the trimmed V and J ends, which lost 0 bases and 3 bases, there was a span of 15 bases. From germline, CDR1 is SGDLS and CDR2 YYNGEE. Here the CDR3 reads CASSVGDSRMEETQYF. The CDR3 bases are TGTGCCAGCAGCGTAGGAGATAGCCGGATGGAAGAGACCCAGTACTTC.

V and J are TRBV5-8 and TRBJ2-7; TRBD2 is a possible D gene (6 bases). The CDR3 spans 16 residues. Per the germline V gene, CDR1 is SGHTS and CDR2 is YDEGEE. Trimming took 0 bases from V and 5 from J, leaving 18 bases between them. CDR3 in DNA: TGTGCCAGCAGCTTGGCCTTTGGGACTCAAGACCACGAGCAGTACTTC. Translation: CASSLAFGTQDHEQYF.

V is TRBV11-1 and J is TRBJ2-7; D perhaps matches TRBD1 (6 bases). The CDR3 spans 13 residues. Germline-derived CDR1 and CDR2 are SGHAT and FQDESV (reference sequence). Trimming pared 6 bases from V and 5 bases from J, leaving 14 bases between. CDR3 nucleotide sequence: TGTGCCAGCAGGTGCACAGGGCACGACGAGCAGTACGTC. It specifies CASRCTGHDEQYV.

V and J are TRBV5-6 and TRBJ1-1, with TRBD1 matching 8 bases. The CDR3 is 14 amino acids. Trimming cost V 5 bases and J 3 bases; bases outside gene matches: 6. Germline lookup yields CDR1 SGHDT and CDR2 YYEEEE. CDR3 sequence reads: CASRGTGGHTEAFF. The CDR3 nucleotides are TGTGCCAGCAGGGGGACAGGCGGGCACACTGAAGCTTTCTTT.

The V gene is TRBV5-6, the J gene TRBJ1-2; 8 nucleotides align to TRBD1. The CDR3 has 14 amino acids. V gave up 4 bases and J gave up 7 bases; unmatched junction bases: 9. Germline V gives CDR1 SGHDT, CDR2 YYEEEE. The CDR3 is CASSPGQVGPGYTF. DNA of the CDR3: TGTGCCAGCAGCCCGGGACAGGTCGGGCCTGGCTACACCTTC.

The chain combines TRBV6-5 with TRBJ2-2, with 7 bases fitting TRBD1. J lost 5 bases, V lost 2 bases, and 8 bases had no gene match. The CDR3 runs 16 residues. CDR1 is MNHEY, CDR2 SVGAGI, per germline. CDR3 in amino acids: CASSYGSVQGTGELFF. CDR3 coding DNA: TGTGCCAGCAGTTACGGCTCGGTACAGGGGACCGGGGAGCTGTTTTTT.